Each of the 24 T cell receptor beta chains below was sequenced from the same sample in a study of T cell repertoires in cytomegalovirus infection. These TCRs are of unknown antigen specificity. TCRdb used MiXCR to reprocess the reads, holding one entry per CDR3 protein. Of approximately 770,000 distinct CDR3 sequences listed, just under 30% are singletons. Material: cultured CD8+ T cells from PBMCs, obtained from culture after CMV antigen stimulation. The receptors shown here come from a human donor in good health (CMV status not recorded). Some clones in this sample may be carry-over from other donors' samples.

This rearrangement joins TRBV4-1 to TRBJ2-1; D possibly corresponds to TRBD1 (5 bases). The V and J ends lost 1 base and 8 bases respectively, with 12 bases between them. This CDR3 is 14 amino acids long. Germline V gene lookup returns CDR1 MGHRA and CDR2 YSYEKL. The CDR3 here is CASSQVQGSYEQFF. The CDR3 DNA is TGCGCCAGCAGCCAAGTCCAGGGAAGTTATGAGCAGTTCTTC.

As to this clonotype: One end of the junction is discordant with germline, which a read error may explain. CDR3 amino acids: CASSLAVGDYSGNTIYF. CDR3 nucleotides: TGTGCCAGCAGCTTGGCGGTCGGGGACTACTCTGGAAACACCATATATTTT. V is TRBV5-3 and J is TRBJ1-3, with D possibly being TRBD1 (5 bases). TRBV5-3 is an ORF, and what it does is uncertain. The CDR3 spans 17 residues.

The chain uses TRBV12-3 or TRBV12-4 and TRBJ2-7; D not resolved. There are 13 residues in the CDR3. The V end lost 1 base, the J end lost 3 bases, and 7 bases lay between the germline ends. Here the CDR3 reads CASSLGLDYEQYV. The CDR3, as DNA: TGTGCCAGCAGTTTAGGACTGGACTACGAGCAGTACGTC.

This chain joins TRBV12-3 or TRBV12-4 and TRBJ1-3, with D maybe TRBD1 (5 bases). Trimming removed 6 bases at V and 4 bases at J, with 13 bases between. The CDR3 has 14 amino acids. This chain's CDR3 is CASRLPGPGNTIYF. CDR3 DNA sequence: TGTGCCAGCAGGTTGCCGGGGCCCGGAAACACCATATATTTT.

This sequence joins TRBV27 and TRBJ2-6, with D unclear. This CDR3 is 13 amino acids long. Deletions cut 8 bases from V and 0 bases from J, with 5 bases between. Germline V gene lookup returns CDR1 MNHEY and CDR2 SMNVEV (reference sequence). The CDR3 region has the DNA TGTGCCAGCGGCGCCTCTGGGGCCAACGTCCTGACTTTC. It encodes CASGASGANVLTF.

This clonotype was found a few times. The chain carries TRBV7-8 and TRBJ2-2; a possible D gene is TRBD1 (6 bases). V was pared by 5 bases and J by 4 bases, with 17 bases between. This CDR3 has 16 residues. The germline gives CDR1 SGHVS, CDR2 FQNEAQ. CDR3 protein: CASSLPGQTRTGELFF. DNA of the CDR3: TGTGCCAGCAGCCTACCCGGACAGACTCGCACCGGGGAGCTGTTTTTT.

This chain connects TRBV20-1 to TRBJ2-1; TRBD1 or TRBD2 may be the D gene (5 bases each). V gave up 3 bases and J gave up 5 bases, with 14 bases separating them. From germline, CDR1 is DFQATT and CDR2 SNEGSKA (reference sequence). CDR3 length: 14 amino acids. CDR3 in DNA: TGCAGTGCTAGCTTGGGCCTGGGGGACAATGAGCAGTTCTTC. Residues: CSASLGLGDNEQFF.

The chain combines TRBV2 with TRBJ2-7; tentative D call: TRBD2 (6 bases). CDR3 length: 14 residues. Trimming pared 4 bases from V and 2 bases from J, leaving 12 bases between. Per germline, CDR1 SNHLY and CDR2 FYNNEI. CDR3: CASSVRLGTYEQYV. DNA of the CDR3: TGTGCCAGCAGTGTACGACTAGGAACCTACGAGCAGTACGTC.

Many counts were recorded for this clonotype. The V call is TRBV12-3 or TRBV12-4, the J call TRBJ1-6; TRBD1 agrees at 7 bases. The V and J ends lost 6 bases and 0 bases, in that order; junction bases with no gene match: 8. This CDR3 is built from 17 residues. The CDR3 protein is CASSRADRSSYNSPLHF. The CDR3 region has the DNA TGTGCCAGCAGCCGTGCGGACAGGAGCTCCTATAATTCACCCCTCCACTTT.

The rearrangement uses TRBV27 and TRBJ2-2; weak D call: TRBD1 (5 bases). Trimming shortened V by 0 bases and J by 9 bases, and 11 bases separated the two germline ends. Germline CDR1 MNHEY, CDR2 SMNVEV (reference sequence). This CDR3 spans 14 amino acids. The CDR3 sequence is CASSLSGRERELFF. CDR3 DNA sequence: TGTGCCAGCAGTTTATCGGGCAGGGAAAGGGAGCTGTTTTTT.

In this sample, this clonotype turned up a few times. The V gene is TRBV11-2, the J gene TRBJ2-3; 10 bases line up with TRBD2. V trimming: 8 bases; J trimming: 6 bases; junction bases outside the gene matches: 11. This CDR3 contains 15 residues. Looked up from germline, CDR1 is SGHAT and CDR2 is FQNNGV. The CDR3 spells CASWPIAGGMDTQYF. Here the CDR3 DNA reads TGTGCCAGCTGGCCAATAGCGGGGGGAATGGATACGCAGTATTTT.

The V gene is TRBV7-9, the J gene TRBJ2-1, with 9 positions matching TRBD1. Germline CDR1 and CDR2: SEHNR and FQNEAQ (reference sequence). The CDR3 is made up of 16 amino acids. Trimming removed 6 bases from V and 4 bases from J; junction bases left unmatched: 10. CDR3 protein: CASSPGTGSGYNEQFF. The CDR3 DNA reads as TGTGCCAGCAGTCCCGGGACAGGGAGTGGGTACAATGAGCAGTTCTTC.

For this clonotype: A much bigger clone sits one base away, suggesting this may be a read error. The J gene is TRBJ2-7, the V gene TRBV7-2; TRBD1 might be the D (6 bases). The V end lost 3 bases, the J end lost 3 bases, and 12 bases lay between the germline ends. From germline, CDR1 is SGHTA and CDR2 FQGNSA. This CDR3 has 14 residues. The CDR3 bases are TGTACCAGCAGCTTCGACAGGTTCTTCTACGAGCAGTACGTC. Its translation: CTSSFDRFFYEQYV.

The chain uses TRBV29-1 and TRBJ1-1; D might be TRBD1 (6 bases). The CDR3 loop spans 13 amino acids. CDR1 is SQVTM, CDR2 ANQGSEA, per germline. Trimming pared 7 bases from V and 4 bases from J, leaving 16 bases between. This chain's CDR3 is CSAALGRGTEAFF. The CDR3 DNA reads TGCAGCGCCGCTCTTGGCAGGGGCACTGAAGCTTTCTTT.

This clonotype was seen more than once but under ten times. The CDR3 DNA follows: TGTGCCATCAGCGTACTAGCGGGGGGCGCCGCCTACGAGCAGTACTTC. The encoded protein is CAISVLAGGAAYEQYF. This chain uses TRBV10-3 with TRBJ2-7; 12 nucleotides match TRBD2. From germline, CDR1 is ENHRY and CDR2 SYGVKD. The V and J ends lost 6 bases and 2 bases, in that order; junction bases with no gene match: 8. This CDR3 spans 16 amino acids.

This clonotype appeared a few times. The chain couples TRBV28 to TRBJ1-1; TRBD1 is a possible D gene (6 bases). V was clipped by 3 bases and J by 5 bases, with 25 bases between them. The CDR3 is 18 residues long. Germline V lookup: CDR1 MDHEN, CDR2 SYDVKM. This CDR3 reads CASSLGPGDVIQGTEAFF. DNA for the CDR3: TGTGCCAGCAGTTTGGGGCCAGGGGATGTGATTCAGGGGACTGAAGCTTTCTTT.

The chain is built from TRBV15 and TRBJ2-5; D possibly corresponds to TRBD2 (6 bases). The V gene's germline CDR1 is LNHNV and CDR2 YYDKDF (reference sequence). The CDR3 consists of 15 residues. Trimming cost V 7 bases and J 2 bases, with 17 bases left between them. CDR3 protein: CATTPALARQETQYF. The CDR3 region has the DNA TGTGCCACCACCCCTGCACTAGCTCGGCAAGAGACCCAGTACTTC.

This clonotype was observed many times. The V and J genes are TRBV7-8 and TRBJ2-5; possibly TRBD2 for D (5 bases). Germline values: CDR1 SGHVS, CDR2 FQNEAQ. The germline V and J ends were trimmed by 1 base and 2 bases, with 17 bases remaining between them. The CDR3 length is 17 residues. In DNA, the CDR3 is TGTGCCAGCAGCTTAGTTTGGAGGAGTCGAATTCAAGAGACCCAGTACTTC. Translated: CASSLVWRSRIQETQYF.

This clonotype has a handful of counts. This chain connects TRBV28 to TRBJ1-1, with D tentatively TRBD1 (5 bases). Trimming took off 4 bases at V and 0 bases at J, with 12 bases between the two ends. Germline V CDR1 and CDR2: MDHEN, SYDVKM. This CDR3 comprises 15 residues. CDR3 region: CASSWTLTVNTEAFF. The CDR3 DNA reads TGTGCCAGCAGTTGGACACTTACAGTGAACACTGAAGCTTTCTTT.

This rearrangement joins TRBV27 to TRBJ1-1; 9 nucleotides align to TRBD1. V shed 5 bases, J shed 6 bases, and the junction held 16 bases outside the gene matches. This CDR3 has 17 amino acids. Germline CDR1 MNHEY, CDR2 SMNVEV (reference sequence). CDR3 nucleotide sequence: TGTGCCAGCAGTCCACAGGGGGCTCGTTATGTAGGTTCTGAAGCTTTCTTT. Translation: CASSPQGARYVGSEAFF.

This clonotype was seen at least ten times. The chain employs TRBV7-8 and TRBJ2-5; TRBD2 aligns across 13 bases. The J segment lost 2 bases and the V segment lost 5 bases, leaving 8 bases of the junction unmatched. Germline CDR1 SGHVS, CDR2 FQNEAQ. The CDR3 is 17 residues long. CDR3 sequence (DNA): TGTGCCAGCAGCCAATCCTCGGGACTAGCGGGACAAGAGACCCAGTACTTC. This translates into CASSQSSGLAGQETQYF.

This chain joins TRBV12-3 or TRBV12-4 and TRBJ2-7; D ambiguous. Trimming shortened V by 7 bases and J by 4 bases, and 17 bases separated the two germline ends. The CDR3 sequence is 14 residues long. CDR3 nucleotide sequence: TGTGCCAGCACCCTGGACGGATTCCCTTACGAGCAGTACTTC. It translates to CASTLDGFPYEQYF.

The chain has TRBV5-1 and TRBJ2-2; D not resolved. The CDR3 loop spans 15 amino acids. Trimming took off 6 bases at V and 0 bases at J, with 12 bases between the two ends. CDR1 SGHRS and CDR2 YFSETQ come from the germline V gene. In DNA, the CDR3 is TGCGCCAGCAACCTGGGGTCGTCGAACACCGGGGAGCTGTTTTTT. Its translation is CASNLGSSNTGELFF.

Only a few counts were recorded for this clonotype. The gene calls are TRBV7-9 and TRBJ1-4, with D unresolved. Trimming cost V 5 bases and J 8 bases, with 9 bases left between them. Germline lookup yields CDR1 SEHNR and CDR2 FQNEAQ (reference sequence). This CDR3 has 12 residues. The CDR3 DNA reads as TGTGCCAGCAGCCAGAGGTTGGAAAAACTGTTTTTT. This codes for CASSQRLEKLFF.